Sequencing of this T cell receptor beta chain was carried out in a study of post-analysis software for immune sequencing data. Study-level background: Secondary progressive, relapsing-remitting and progressive-relapsing multiple sclerosis were among the included disease courses.

Unique-molecular-identifier-tagged TCR beta cDNA libraries were used. TCRdb independently ran MiXCR on the PCR reads; one entry per CDR3 protein. In the table there are a few hundred thousand distinct CDR3 sequences, less than 40% of which are singletons. Findings of the study overall: Samples from one preparation batch, clustered by F measure, grouped strongly together. Five or six TRBV segments appeared more often in patients than in controls, and TRBV5-6, TRBV5-1 and TRBV20-1 were among these.

A word on this clonotype: Antigen specificity is unknown.

The germline V and J ends were trimmed by 0 bases and 6 bases, with 15 bases remaining between them. Germline CDR1 is MGHRA and CDR2 is YSYEKL. This CDR3 has 16 residues. The receptor was isolated from a girl aged 5-17 years with multiple sclerosis. The chain employs TRBV4-1 and TRBJ1-5, with D tentatively TRBD1 (6 bases). Sequencing was carried out using blood. In nucleotides, the CDR3 is TGCGCCAGCAGCCAAGAAAATTCGGGGGGCCTTCAGCCCCAGCATTTT. Translated, it gives CASSQENSGGLQPQHF.